The 16 T cell receptor beta chains given below trace back to one sample, sequenced in a study of T cells in Graves' hyperthyroidism and ophthalmopathy (dated by TCRdb to about 2019). Receptor libraries were prepared by multiplex PCR. Data came from an Illumina HiSeq 2000. Amplification of TCR beta CDR3 regions was carried out from RNA transcripts. For the first round of RT-PCR on the TCR CDR3, the HTBI primer set was used together with the Qiagen OneStep RT-PCR kit. TCRdb reworked the public reads: Q25 trimming with fastp, MiXCR clone assembly, productive beta chains retained. One record per CDR3 amino acid sequence lists the most common genes and DNA. A total of fewer than 450,000 distinct CDR3 sequences appear in this sample, over 13% of them only once. Around 27% of the sample is in the top ten clones. Sequencing was performed on blood. The receptors here all came from a man aged 45-65 years with Graves' ophthalmopathy.

The table lists this clonotype with many counts. The chain uses TRBV20-1 and TRBJ2-2, with a possible D match to TRBD1 (6 bases). The CDR3 sequence is 13 residues long. V lost 6 bases, J lost 3 bases, and 11 bases lay in between. The V gene's germline CDR1 is DFQATT and CDR2 SNEGSKA (reference sequence). This CDR3 reads CSARQGHTGELFF. CDR3 nucleotide sequence: TGCAGTGCAAGGCAGGGGCACACCGGGGAGCTGTTTTTT.

This clonotype was counted many times. The chain links TRBV30 to TRBJ2-1; 8 bases line up with TRBD2. After removal of 0 bases from V and 7 bases from J, the junction contained 11 bases not matched to a gene. CDR3 size: 16 residues. Germline CDR1 reads GTSNPN; CDR2 reads SVGIG (reference sequence). CDR3 loop: CAWSVLGSGAFNEQFF. Here the CDR3 DNA reads TGTGCCTGGAGTGTACTGGGTAGCGGGGCTTTTAATGAGCAGTTCTTC.

At least ten counts were recorded for this clonotype. The V call is TRBV11-1, the J call TRBJ2-7; 14 nucleotides align to TRBD2. Germline V lookup: CDR1 SGHAT, CDR2 FQDESV (reference sequence). J was trimmed by 5 bases and V by 6 bases; bases with no gene match: 9. The CDR3 extends over 16 amino acids. CDR3 protein: CASSRTSGRLIHEQYF. As DNA, the CDR3 is TGTGCCAGCAGTCGGACTAGCGGGAGGCTAATCCACGAGCAGTACTTC.

In this sample, this clonotype turned up many times. The gene calls are TRBV2 and TRBJ2-5; D perhaps matches TRBD1 (5 bases). Germline CDR1 SNHLY, CDR2 FYNNEI. CDR3 length: 13 amino acids. Trimming stripped 7 bases from V and 1 base from J, with 10 bases between. The CDR3 coding sequence is TGTGCCAGCAACCTAGACAGCCAAGAGACCCAGTACTTC. Residues: CASNLDSQETQYF.

This clonotype was detected many times. CDR3 in amino acids: CASSLGDRGFDEQYF. The CDR3 DNA reads TGTGCCAGCAGTTTAGGGGACAGGGGGTTTGACGAGCAGTACTTC. The rearrangement joins TRBV12-3 or TRBV12-4 to TRBJ2-7; 11 bases are a match to TRBD1. J lost 5 bases, V lost 1 base, and 4 bases had no gene match. The CDR3 loop spans 15 amino acids.

This clonotype was found many times. The chain joins TRBV3-1 to TRBJ1-1; D not certain. Trimming cost V 1 base and J 0 bases, with 6 bases left between them. The CDR3 runs 14 residues. CDR1 and CDR2 from the germline V gene are LGHDT and YNNKEL (reference sequence). The CDR3 is CASSQGAVNTEAFF. DNA of the CDR3: TGTGCCAGCAGCCAAGGTGCGGTGAACACTGAAGCTTTCTTT.

This clonotype showed up many times. The rearrangement links TRBV11-2 to TRBJ2-4; TRBD2 agrees at 10 bases. The CDR3 spans 15 residues. From germline, CDR1 is SGHAT and CDR2 FQNNGV. Unmatched junction bases numbered 15, after V lost 10 bases and J lost 9 bases. The CDR3 nucleotides are TGTGCCACTACACTCGAAGCGGGAGGGGGCGGCATTCAGTACTTC. Translation: CATTLEAGGGGIQYF.

This clonotype was observed at least ten times. The chain uses TRBV11-2 and TRBJ1-5; a weak D match, TRBD1 (5 bases). The germline V and J ends were trimmed by 4 bases and 15 bases, with 19 bases remaining between them. The germline V gene encodes CDR1 SGHAT and CDR2 FQNNGV. The CDR3 is made up of 13 amino acids. The CDR3: CASSSKVGTAGHF. The CDR3 DNA follows: TGTGCCAGCAGCTCGAAGGTGGGGACTGCCGGGCATTTT.

This clonotype was observed many times. The chain is built from TRBV6-1 and TRBJ1-1, with unresolved D. V was trimmed by 6 bases and J by 0 bases, leaving 8 bases between them. This CDR3 contains 13 residues. Germline CDR1 MNHNS, CDR2 SASEGT. The CDR3 region is CASRETLNTEAFF. The CDR3 coding sequence is TGTGCCAGCAGAGAGACACTGAACACTGAAGCTTTCTTT.

The table lists this clonotype with many counts. This chain uses TRBV10-1 with TRBJ2-1; 11 bases are shared with TRBD2. The CDR3 sequence is 15 residues long. CDR1 is WNHNN and CDR2 is SYGVQD in the germline V gene (reference sequence). The V segment lost 7 bases and the J segment 8 bases; nucleotides outside the gene matches: 10. CDR3 DNA sequence: TGCGCCAGCACCCTAGCGGGAGGCCATGTGGATGAGCAGTTCTTC. Encoded protein: CASTLAGGHVDEQFF.

This clonotype was picked up many times. This chain uses TRBV19 with TRBJ2-7, with 8 bases matching TRBD2. The CDR3 length is 16 residues. Per germline, CDR1 LNHDA and CDR2 SQIVND (reference sequence). J gave up 7 bases and V 4 bases, and 15 bases lay outside the gene matches. CDR3 sequence (DNA): TGTGCCAGTAGTAAAAAAATAGCGGGATCGACATGGGAGCAGTACTTC. Its translation: CASSKKIAGSTWEQYF.

The V gene is TRBV5-4, the J gene TRBJ2-5; tentatively, D is TRBD2 (5 bases). Trimming shortened V by 7 bases and J by 3 bases, and 13 bases separated the two germline ends. Germline V CDR1 and CDR2: SGHNT, YYREEE (reference sequence). This CDR3 is 13 amino acids long. The CDR3 DNA follows: TGTGCCAGCTCCCTTGACGGGAAAGAGACCCAGTACTTC. Its protein product is CASSLDGKETQYF.

The V and J genes are TRBV5-6 and TRBJ2-2; D may be TRBD1 or TRBD2 (5 bases each). The CDR3 covers 13 residues. The germline CDR1 and CDR2 sequences are SGHDT and YYEEEE. Trimming cost V 2 bases and J 5 bases, with 7 bases left between them. CDR3 amino acids: CASSFGGTGELFF. CDR3 DNA: TGTGCCAGCAGCTTTGGGGGAACCGGGGAGCTGTTTTTT.

The sample holds a few counts of this clonotype. One end of the junction does not line up with germline, which may come from a read error. The chain links TRBV5-5 to TRBJ2-7, with 10 bases identical to TRBD1. The V gene's germline CDR1 is SGHKS and CDR2 YYEKEE (reference sequence). CDR3 size: 14 residues. The CDR3 protein is CASRLGQGIYEQYF. The CDR3 coding sequence is TGTGCCAGCAGGTTGGGACAGGGGATCTACGAGCAGTACTTC.

In its sample, this clonotype was seen many times. The chain combines TRBV24-1 with TRBJ2-5; D is undetermined. This CDR3 is built from 14 residues. Germline V lookup: CDR1 KGHDR, CDR2 SFDVKD. Trimming removed 1 base from V and 5 bases from J, with 10 bases in between. CDR3 residues: CATSDFRFGETQYF. CDR3 nucleotides: TGTGCCACCAGTGATTTCAGGTTCGGGGAGACCCAGTACTTC.

This clonotype has at least ten counts. V and J are TRBV5-1 and TRBJ2-1, with D tentatively TRBD2 (6 bases). The CDR3 extends over 15 amino acids. Germline V gene sequence: CDR1 SGHRS, CDR2 YFSETQ. With 4 bases removed from V and 1 base from J, the gap between germline ends came to 12 bases. DNA for the CDR3: TGCGCCAGCAGCCGAGACGGGAGTTCCTACAATGAGCAGTTCTTC. As protein: CASSRDGSSYNEQFF.